These T cell receptor beta chains were read from a single sample in a study of blood T cell repertoires in COVID-19. Generated by immunoSEQ multiplex PCR, the TCRdb table keeps only in-frame clones and is missing some. The data contain nearly 200,000 clones, approximately 86% of them singletons. Sequencing was done on a sample of peripheral blood. Every receptor here comes from a man aged 60 to 75 with COVID-19, enrolled during active disease. CDR3s include the opening cysteine and the closing phenylalanine or tryptophan. The D gene is left open where the match is weak. The size field is filled for only some rows; it gives once, few, many or a size class.

TRBJ2-1 | . | TRBD1 | TRBV7-9 | 16 | TGTGCCAGCAGCTTAGGTTCGGCAGGGGGTTACAATGAGCAGTTCTTC | CASSLGSAGGYNEQFF
TRBJ1-2 | few | . | TRBV5-6 | 13 | TGTGCCAGCAGCTTAGCGGGGAACTATGGCTACACCTTC | CASSLAGNYGYTF
TRBJ1-4 | . | . | TRBV29-1 | 12 | TGCAGCGTCAGAGGGGGTAATGAAAAACTGTTTTTT | CSVRGGNEKLFF
TRBJ1-3 | . | TRBD1 | TRBV30 | 16 | TGTGCCTGGAGTACACCGGGACAGCTCTCTGGAAACACCATATATTTT | CAWSTPGQLSGNTIYF
TRBJ1-2 | once | . | TRBV18 | 14 | TGTGCCAGCTCACCACAGCGGCGGAACTATGGCTACACCTTC | CASSPQRRNYGYTF
TRBJ2-2 | . | . | TRBV9 | 16 | TGTGCCAGCAGCGTAGACAGGTCGGTTAACGTCGGGGAGCTGTTTTTT | CASSVDRSVNVGELFF
TRBJ1-1 | . | TRBD1 | TRBV6-5 | 14 | TGTGCCAGCAGTTTCGACAGGGGGAACACTGAAGCTTTCTTT | CASSFDRGNTEAFF
TRBJ1-4 | . | . | TRBV30 | 12 | TGTGCCTGGAGTGTCACAGGTGAAAAACTGTTTTTT | CAWSVTGEKLFF
TRBJ2-7 | . | . | TRBV23-1 | 15 | TGCGCCAGCAAAATAGGGGGACACATCAACTACGAGCAGTACTTC | CASKIGGHINYEQYF
TRBJ1-5 | . | . | TRBV5-6 | 13 | TGTGCCAGCAGCTTGGGGGAGATTCAGCCCCAGCATTTT | CASSLGEIQPQHF
TRBJ2-2 | . | . | TRBV5-4 | 16 | TGTGCCAGCAGCTTGGCGGGACACATGAACACCGGGGAGCTGTTTTTT | CASSLAGHMNTGELFF
TRBJ2-5 | once | . | TRBV4-1 | 17 | TGCGCCAGCAGCCAATTTACAATGACAGGAGCCGGGGAGACCCAGTACTTC | CASSQFTMTGAGETQYF
TRBJ1-2 | . | TRBD1 | TRBV6-5 | 14 | TGTGCCAGCAGTCGGGACAGGGGGCAGATTGGCTACACCTTC | CASSRDRGQIGYTF
TRBJ2-1 | . | TRBD2 | TRBV5-1 | 15 | TGCGCCAGCAGTGATCAGGGACTAGCCTCATATGAGCAGTTCTTC | CASSDQGLASYEQFF
TRBJ1-2 | . | . | TRBV6-5 | 11 | TGTGCCAGCAGTCAAACAGCTTCTCTCACCTTC | CASSQTASLTF
TRBJ1-5 | . | . | TRBV6-5 | 15 | TGTGCCAGCAGTTCCTCTGGACTGCTGGGTCAGCCCCAGCATTTT | CASSSSGLLGQPQHF
TRBJ1-1 | . | . | TRBV29-1 | 13 | TGCAGCGTTCACAAGATCTTGAACACTGAAGCTTTCTTT | CSVHKILNTEAFF
TRBJ2-1 | . | TRBD2 | TRBV4-1 | 15 | TGCGCCAGCAGCCCAGTAGCGGGGGCCGACAATGAGCAGTTCTTC | CASSPVAGADNEQFF
TRBJ2-2 | . | TRBD1 | TRBV7-6 | 16 | TGTGCCAGCAGCTTATCCCGGACAGGGAACACCGGGGAGCTGTTTTTT | CASSLSRTGNTGELFF
TRBJ2-7 | . | TRBD1 | TRBV7-8 | 15 | TGTGCCAGCAGCACAAACCGGGACAGAGAATACGAGCAGTACTTC | CASSTNRDREYEQYF
TRBJ2-2 | . | . | TRBV29-1 | 13 | TGCAGCGTAAAGACATTGAACACCGGGGAGCTGTTTTTT | CSVKTLNTGELFF
TRBJ1-1 | few | TRBD1 | TRBV6-5 | 16 | TGTGCCAGCAGTTCCATCCGACAGGGATCGAACACTGAAGCTTTCTTT | CASSSIRQGSNTEAFF
TRBJ1-1 | . | . | TRBV12-3/TRBV12-4 | 13 | TGTGCCAGCGGAGGGATCCCCCCACCTGAAGCTTTCTTT | CASGGIPPPEAFF
TRBJ2-1 | . | TRBD2 | TRBV5-1 | 15 | TGCGCCAGCACCCTAAGGGCTAGCGGGAGAAATGAGCAGTTCTTC | CASTLRASGRNEQFF
TRBJ2-1 | . | . | TRBV11-2 | 13 | TGTGCCAGCAGCTTAGATACCCTGAGTGAGCAGTTCTTC | CASSLDTLSEQFF
TRBJ1-1 | . | . | TRBV5-1 | 12 | TGCGCCAGCAGCTTGGATATGGGGGCGGCTTTCTTT | CASSLDMGAAFF
TRBJ1-1 | . | TRBD1 | TRBV6-4 | 13 | TGTGCCCCCCAGGGACAGGTGAACACTGAAGCTTTCTTT | CAPQGQVNTEAFF
TRBJ2-5 | . | . | TRBV29-1 | 12 | TGCAGCGTTGGTCGTCACGGAGAGACCCAGTACTTC | CSVGRHGETQYF
TRBJ1-2 | . | . | TRBV5-4 | 14 | TGTGCCAGCAGCCCCCCGGGGAGGGGCTATGGCTACACCTTC | CASSPPGRGYGYTF
TRBJ2-1 | . | . | TRBV29-1 | 15 | TGCAGCGTCGACCCTAAGGAGCGGGCCTACAATGAGCAGTTCTTC | CSVDPKERAYNEQFF
TRBJ1-1 | . | TRBD1 | TRBV5-1 | 15 | TGCGCCAGCACCCGACAGGGAGGATGGAACACTGAAGCTTTCTTT | CASTRQGGWNTEAFF
TRBJ1-1 | . | TRBD1 | TRBV20-1 | 14 | TGCAGTGCTAGTCCCAGGGGGCTGCGCACTGAAGCTTTCTTT | CSASPRGLRTEAFF
TRBJ1-4 | . | . | TRBV5-3 | 17 | TGTGCCAGAAAGTTGCCCTACGACAGTGCAACTAATGAAAAACTGTTTTTT | CARKLPYDSATNEKLFF
TRBJ2-1 | . | TRBD2 | TRBV27 | 14 | TGTGCCAGCAGCCAAAGGACTAGTGTCCATGAGCAGTTCTTC | CASSQRTSVHEQFF
TRBJ1-1 | . | TRBD1 | TRBV10-3 | 13 | TGTGCCACCGGAGGACAGGAGAACACTGAAGCTTTCTTT | CATGGQENTEAFF
TRBJ2-2 | once | TRBD2 | TRBV3-1/TRBV3-2 | 15 | TGTGCCAGCAGATACACTAGCGGTAACAGCGGGGAGCTGTTTTTT | CASRYTSGNSGELFF
TRBJ1-5 | . | TRBD1 | TRBV7-2 | 16 | TGTGCCAGCAGCTTAGGGGGACAGCGTTTTAATCAGCCCCAGCATTTT | CASSLGGQRFNQPQHF
TRBJ2-1 | once | . | TRBV4-1 | 14 | TGCGCCAGCAGCCAAGATCTTAATGTCAATGAGCAGTTCTTC | CASSQDLNVNEQFF
TRBJ2-7 | . | TRBD1 | TRBV11-2 | 13 | TGTGCCAGCTCGGGACAGGGAACGGGGGAGCAGTACTTC | CASSGQGTGEQYF
TRBJ1-3 | . | TRBD1 | TRBV30 | 15 | TGTGCCTGGAGACTGACAGGGGGCTGGGGAAACACCATATATTTT | CAWRLTGGWGNTIYF
TRBJ1-1 | . | . | TRBV7-9 | 11 | TGTGCCAGCAGCTTGACTACTGAAGCTTTCTTT | CASSLTTEAFF
TRBJ2-7 | . | . | TRBV27 | 12 | TGTGCCAGCAGTACCCGGGGGAACGAGCAGTACTTC | CASSTRGNEQYF
TRBJ1-1 | . | . | TRBV4-1 | 15 | TGCGCCAGCAGCCAAGCACAAACAGGGAACACTGAAGCTTTCTTT | CASSQAQTGNTEAFF
TRBJ2-1 | . | TRBD1 | TRBV4-2 | 18 | TGTGCCAGCAGCCAAGTCGTCGACGGACAGGTTGGGGGCAATGAGCAGTTCTTC | CASSQVVDGQVGGNEQFF
TRBJ2-7 | . | TRBD1 | TRBV13 | 15 | TGTGCCAGCTTAGGGGGACAGGGTGGTGTCTACGAGCAGTACTTC | CASLGGQGGVYEQYF
TRBJ2-1 | . | . | TRBV5-1 | 14 | TGCGCCAGCACCCCCGGGACACCCTACAATGAGCAGTTCTTC | CASTPGTPYNEQFF
TRBJ2-6 | . | . | TRBV6-1 | 12 | TGTGCCAGCAGTGATTTCAGTGCCGTCCTGACTTTC | CASSDFSAVLTF
TRBJ1-4 | . | TRBD1 | TRBV7-2 | 14 | TGTGCCAGCAGCTTCCGTGCGACAGGGGAAAAACTGTTTTTT | CASSFRATGEKLFF
TRBJ1-6 | . | . | TRBV5-4 | 17 | TGTGCCAGCAGCCCCCTAGGAACGGGGACAAACGACTCACCCCTCCACTTT | CASSPLGTGTNDSPLHF
TRBJ1-2 | . | TRBD1 | TRBV5-4 | 15 | TGTGCCAGCAGCTTGGATGGGACAGGGACCCATGGCTACACCTTC | CASSLDGTGTHGYTF
TRBJ2-1 | . | . | TRBV3-1/TRBV3-2 | 13 | TGTGCCAGCAGCCCACTCCGGAGGAACGAGCAGTTCTTC | CASSPLRRNEQFF
TRBJ1-4 | few | . | TRBV2 | 16 | TGTGCCAGCAGTGCCTCCATCAGGGTCCTCAATGAAAAACTGTTTTTT | CASSASIRVLNEKLFF
TRBJ2-4 | . | . | TRBV4-2 | 15 | TGTGCCAGCAGCCCTCAGGGGGGTGCCAAAAACATTCAGTACTTC | CASSPQGGAKNIQYF
TRBJ1-2 | few | TRBD1 | TRBV18 | 13 | TGTGCCAGCTCGCCGGACAGGTCCCATGGCTACACCTTC | CASSPDRSHGYTF
TRBJ2-4 | . | . | TRBV7-2 | 11 | TGTGCCAGCAGCTCAAAAAACATTCAGTACTTC | CASSSKNIQYF